This T cell receptor beta chain was observed in a study of cytomegalovirus exposure and HLA in healthy donors. The study, taken as a whole, reports: A later analysis linked a missense variant in DCLRE1C to the trimming of TCR beta V and J genes.

The PCR used 60 Vbeta and 13 Jbeta primers. Some clones are missing from TCRdb's copy, which holds only in-frame ones; the method was immunoSEQ multiplex PCR. In the table there are under 90,000 clones, roughly 67% of which are singletons. The germline CDR1 and CDR2 sequences are KGHSH and LQKENI. The CDR3 runs 18 residues. The V segment lost 4 bases and the J segment 0 bases; nucleotides outside the gene matches: 12. Turning to this clone: The antigen is undetermined.

Sequencing input: PBMCs. This chain links TRBV18 with TRBJ1-2, with 9 bases aligning to TRBD1. This clonotype was sampled from a man aged 35-49 years in good health and CMV-seropositive. CDR3 region: CASSLPGQGPPANYGYTF. CDR3 nucleotide sequence: TGTGCCAGCTCACTACCGGGACAGGGCCCCCCAGCTAACTATGGCTACACCTTC. Together with reference TRBV18 and TRBJ1-2, the CDR3 gives the full variable domain: NAGVMQNPRHLVRRRGQEARLRCSPMKGHSHVYWYRQLPEEGLKFMVYLQKENIIDESGMPKERFSAEFPKEGPSILRIQQVVRGDSAAYFCASSLPGQGPPANYGYTFGSGTRLTVV.